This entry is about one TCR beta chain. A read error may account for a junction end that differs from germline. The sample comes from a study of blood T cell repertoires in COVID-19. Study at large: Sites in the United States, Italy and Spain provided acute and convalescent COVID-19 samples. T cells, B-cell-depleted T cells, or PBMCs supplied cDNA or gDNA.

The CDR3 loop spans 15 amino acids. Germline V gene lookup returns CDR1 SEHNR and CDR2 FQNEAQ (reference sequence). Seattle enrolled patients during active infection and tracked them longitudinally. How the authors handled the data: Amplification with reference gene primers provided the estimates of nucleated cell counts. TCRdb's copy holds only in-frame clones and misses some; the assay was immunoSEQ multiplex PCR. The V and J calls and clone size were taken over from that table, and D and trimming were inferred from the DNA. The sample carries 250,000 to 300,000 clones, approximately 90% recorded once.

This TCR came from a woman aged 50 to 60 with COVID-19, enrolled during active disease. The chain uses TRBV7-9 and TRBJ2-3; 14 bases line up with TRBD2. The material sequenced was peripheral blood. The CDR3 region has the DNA TGTGCCAGCAGCATCTTGGGACTAGCGGGAGTTATTTCCGATTTT. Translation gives CASSILGLAGVISDF. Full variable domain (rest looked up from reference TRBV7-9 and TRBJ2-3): DTGVSQNPRHKITKRGQNVTFRCDPISEHNRLYWYRQTLGQGPEFLTYFQNEAQLEKSRLLSDRFSAERPKGSFSTLEIQRTEQGDSAMYLCASSILGLAGVISDFGPGTRLTVL.